This T cell receptor beta chain comes out of a study of cytomegalovirus exposure and HLA in healthy donors. Overall study results and limits: A later analysis found TCR association rates differed by HLA locus, highest for DRB1 and lowest for HLA-C. Trimming of TCR beta V- and J-genes showed a link, identified in a later analysis, to a missense DCLRE1C variant.

CDR3 length: 13 amino acids. V was trimmed by 7 bases and J by 2 bases, leaving 12 bases between them. The V gene's germline CDR1 is MDHEN and CDR2 SYDVKM. This PCR relied on a set of 60 Vbeta primers and 13 Jbeta primers. Sequenced by immunoSEQ multiplex PCR; TCRdb stores in-frame clones only, minus some. The profile covers roughly 120,000 clones, with approximately 80% appearing a single time and around 5.8% taken by the ten largest. Points on this clone: Its antigen remains unknown.

The TCR sequence derives from a young man in good health and CMV-seropositive. Sequenced: PBMCs. This chain connects TRBV28 to TRBJ2-7; TRBD2 might be the D (5 bases). The CDR3 nucleotides read TGTGCCAGCATGGCCGGGGTTACCTACGAGCAGTACTTC. Translating gives CASMAGVTYEQYF.